This T cell receptor beta chain was profiled in a study of blood T cell repertoires in COVID-19. V was pared by 5 bases and J by 4 bases, with 17 bases between. In germline, CDR1 is SEHNR, CDR2 FQNEAQ (reference sequence). The CDR3 covers 15 residues. Measured with immunoSEQ multiplex PCR; TCRdb has only the in-frame clones, and not every one. Among about 200,000 clones listed, 82% were seen once. The sequence was collected from a woman aged 60 to 75 with acute COVID-19. The sequenced sample was PBMCs or T cells enriched from blood (not recorded which). The rearrangement joins TRBV7-9 to TRBJ1-2; the D gene is possibly TRBD1 (6 bases). In nucleotides, the CDR3 is TGTGCCAGCAGCCCACGAGGAGGACAGTCCTATGGCTACACCTTC. Encoded protein: CASSPRGGQSYGYTF.